A selection of T cell receptor beta chains follows, all from one sample in a study of cytomegalovirus exposure and HLA in healthy donors. Method: immunoSEQ multiplex PCR; TCRdb's copy keeps in-frame clones and lacks some. Its listing shows some 41,000 clones. Specimen: PBMCs. These receptors were taken from a man aged 30 to 39 in good health and CMV-seronegative. Both conserved end residues are part of each CDR3. Each record gives: CDR3 length, V gene, J gene, D gene, CDR3 DNA, CDR3 protein. D genes are given only for firm matches.

15,TRBV11-2,TRBJ1-4,TRBD1,TGTGCCAGCAGCTTAGGACAGGGGTATCGGGAAAAACTGTTTTTT,CASSLGQGYREKLFF
19,TRBV11-2,TRBJ2-3,TRBD2,TGTGCCAGCAGCTTAGATCTGGCTAGCGGGAGGGGCCCGGCAGATACGCAGTATTTT,CASSLDLASGRGPADTQYF
16,TRBV27,TRBJ2-4,.,TGTGCCAGCAGTTTAATTCAGGCAGGGGCCGGGCACATTCAGTACTTC,CASSLIQAGAGHIQYF
15,TRBV2,TRBJ1-2,.,TGTGCCAGCAGTGAAGATAGGACAGTCCAGAGTGGCTACACCTTC,CASSEDRTVQSGYTF
16,TRBV4-3,TRBJ1-2,TRBD1,TGCGCCAGCAGCCGCTCATCGACAGGGAGGAACTATGGCTACACCTTC,CASSRSSTGRNYGYTF
12,TRBV28,TRBJ2-5,.,TGTGCCAGCAGTATTCTCCAAGAGACCCAGTACTTC,CASSILQETQYF
15,TRBV25-1,TRBJ2-5,.,TGTGCCAGCAGTTTACCAAGAGGGTGGCAAGAGACCCAGTACTTC,CASSLPRGWQETQYF
15,TRBV5-5,TRBJ1-1,.,TGTGCCAGCAGTTTACACCAAGACTTGAACACTGAAGCTTTCTTT,CASSLHQDLNTEAFF
16,TRBV2,TRBJ1-5,.,TGTGCCAGCAGTGAAAGGGCAGGGTCGAGCAATCAGCCCCAGCATTTT,CASSERAGSSNQPQHF
15,TRBV6-6,TRBJ2-3,TRBD2,TGTGCCAGCAGCGGGGGCGGGAGGAGTACAGATACGCAGTATTTT,CASSGGGRSTDTQYF
14,TRBV14,TRBJ2-1,.,TGTGCCAGCAGCGAATTAGGCAGGGTCAATGAGCAGTTCTTC,CASSELGRVNEQFF